This TCR beta chain was captured by sequencing in a study of T cell responses to AZD1222 COVID-19 vaccine. Study as a whole: Second-dose timings of about 4 or about 12 weeks were pooled. Points from the study as a whole: Mostly white British, mostly female donors; authors suggested clonal diversity may be underestimated.

Libraries were prepared by immunoSEQ multiplex PCR; TCRdb keeps only in-frame clonotypes and omits some of them. The top ten clones hold less than 6.5% of a sample with about 130,000 clones, 88% of them seen once. The V gene's germline CDR1 is SNHLY and CDR2 FYNNEI. The CDR3 loop spans 14 amino acids. V was shortened by 4 bases and J by 1 base, with 11 bases between the two germline ends. In the case of this clone: The antigen remains unidentified.

Sequences were derived from peripheral blood, sampled on day 0 of AZD1222 vaccination. This receptor was taken from an adult in good health. The chain links TRBV2 to TRBJ2-7; D may be TRBD1 (5 bases). The CDR3 coding sequence is TGTGCCAGCAGTGTACAGGAGATATCCTACGAGCAGTACTTC. Translation gives CASSVQEISYEQYF.